The T cell receptor (beta chain) described here comes from a study of cytomegalovirus exposure and HLA in healthy donors. Primers included in the PCR were 60 Vbeta and 13 Jbeta primers. Assay: immunoSEQ multiplex PCR; the TCRdb copy retains only in-frame clones and omits some. The sample holds fewer than 150,000 clones; around 70% are singletons and the top ten take roughly 4.2%. Whereas donors were nominally healthy upon sampling, unrecorded immune exposures were probable. Trimming shortened V by 4 bases and J by 3 bases, and 18 bases separated the two germline ends. The CDR3 loop spans 17 amino acids. Germline values: CDR1 KGHSY, CDR2 FQNENV. On this clone: Antigen unknown.

Study results and caveats: Across HLA loci, a later analysis found differing TCR association rates, with DRB1 most and HLA-C fewest. The later analysis indicated that the majority of CMV-associated TCR beta chains appeared HLA-restricted. Among TCR sequences, most were rare, though some public TCRs appeared in many donors.

What was sequenced was PBMCs. This chain connects TRBV16 to TRBJ2-2; D is possibly TRBD2 (5 bases). The TCR was taken from a woman aged 40 to 49 in good health and CMV-seropositive. Here the CDR3 reads CASSPSLEGVDTGELFF. For the CDR3, the DNA is TGTGCCAGCAGCCCGTCCCTTGAGGGCGTGGACACCGGGGAGCTGTTTTTT.